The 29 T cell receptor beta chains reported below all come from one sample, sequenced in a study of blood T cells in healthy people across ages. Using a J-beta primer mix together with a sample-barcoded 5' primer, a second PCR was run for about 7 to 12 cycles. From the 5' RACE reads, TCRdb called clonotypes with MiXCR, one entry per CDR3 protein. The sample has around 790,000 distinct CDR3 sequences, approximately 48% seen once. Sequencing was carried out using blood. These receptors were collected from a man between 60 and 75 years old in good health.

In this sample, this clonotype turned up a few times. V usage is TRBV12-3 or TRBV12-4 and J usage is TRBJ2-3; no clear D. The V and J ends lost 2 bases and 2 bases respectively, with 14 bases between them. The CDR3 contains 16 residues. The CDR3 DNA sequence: TGTGCCAGCAGTTTATGGGCTGAGAGAGCCACAGATACGCAGTATTTT. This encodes CASSLWAERATDTQYF.

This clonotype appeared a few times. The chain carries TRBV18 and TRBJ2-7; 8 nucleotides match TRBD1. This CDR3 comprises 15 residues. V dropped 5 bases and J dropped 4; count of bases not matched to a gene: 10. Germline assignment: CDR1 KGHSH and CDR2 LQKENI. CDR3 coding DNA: TGTGCCAGCTCAAGTTCCACAGGGGGTCTTTACGAGCAGTACTTC. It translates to CASSSSTGGLYEQYF.

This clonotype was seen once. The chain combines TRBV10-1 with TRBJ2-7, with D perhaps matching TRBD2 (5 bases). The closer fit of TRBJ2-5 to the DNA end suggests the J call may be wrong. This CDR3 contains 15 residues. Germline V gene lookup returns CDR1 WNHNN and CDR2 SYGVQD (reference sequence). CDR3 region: CASSGHSTGTETQYF. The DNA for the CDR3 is TGCGCCAGCAGTGGTCATTCCACGGGAACGGAGACCCAGTACTTC.

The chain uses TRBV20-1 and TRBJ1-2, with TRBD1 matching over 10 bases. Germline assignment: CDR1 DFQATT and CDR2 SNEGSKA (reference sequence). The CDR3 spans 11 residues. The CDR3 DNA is TGCAGCAGCGCCGGGACAGGGGTCTACACCTTC. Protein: CSSAGTGVYTF.

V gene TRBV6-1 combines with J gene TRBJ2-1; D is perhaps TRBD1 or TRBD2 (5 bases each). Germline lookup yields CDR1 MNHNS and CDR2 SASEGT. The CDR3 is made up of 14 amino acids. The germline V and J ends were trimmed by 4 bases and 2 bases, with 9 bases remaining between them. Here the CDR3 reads CASSARDPYNEQFF. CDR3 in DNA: TGTGCCAGCAGTGCCCGGGACCCCTACAATGAGCAGTTCTTC.

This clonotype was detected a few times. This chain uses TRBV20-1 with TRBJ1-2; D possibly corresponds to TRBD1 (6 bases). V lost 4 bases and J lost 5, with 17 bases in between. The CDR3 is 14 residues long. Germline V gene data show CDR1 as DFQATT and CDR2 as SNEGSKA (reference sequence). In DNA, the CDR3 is TGCAGTGCTACACAGGGTGGGGGGCCTTATGGCTACACCTTC. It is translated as CSATQGGGPYGYTF.

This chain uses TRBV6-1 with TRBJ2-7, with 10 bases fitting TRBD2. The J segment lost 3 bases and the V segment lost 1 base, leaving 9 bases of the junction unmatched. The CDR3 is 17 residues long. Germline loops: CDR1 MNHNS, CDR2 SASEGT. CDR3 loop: CASSEEVLSGGIYEQYF. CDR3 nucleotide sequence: TGTGCCAGCAGTGAAGAGGTGCTTAGCGGGGGGATCTACGAGCAGTACTTC.

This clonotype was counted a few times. The CDR3 region is CASSLETSGDGETQYF. The CDR3, as DNA: TGCGCCAGCAGCTTGGAGACTAGCGGCGACGGGGAGACCCAGTACTTC. The rearrangement links TRBV5-1 to TRBJ2-5; TRBD2 aligns across 9 bases. Germline V gene lookup returns CDR1 SGHRS and CDR2 YFSETQ. The CDR3 spans 16 residues. Unmatched junction bases numbered 8, after V lost 0 bases and J lost 5 bases.

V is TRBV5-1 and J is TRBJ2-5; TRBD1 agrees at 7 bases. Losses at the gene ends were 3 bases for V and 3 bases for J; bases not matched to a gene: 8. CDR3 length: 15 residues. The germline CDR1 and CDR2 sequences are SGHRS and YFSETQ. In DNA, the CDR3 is TGCGCCAGCAGCTCCGACAGGGTTACTAAAGAGACCCAGTACTTC. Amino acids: CASSSDRVTKETQYF.

Written as DNA, the CDR3 is TGTGCCAGCGAAGTAGCCAAAAACATTCAGTACTTC. This translates into CASEVAKNIQYF. The V and J genes are TRBV6-6 and TRBJ2-4; unclear D gene. Trimming pared 8 bases from V and 0 bases from J, leaving 5 bases between. There are 12 residues in the CDR3. CDR1 is MNHNY, CDR2 SVGAGI, per germline (reference sequence).

The DNA of the CDR3 is TGCGCCAGCAGCTTGGCTCTAGAGAACTATGGCTACACCTTC. Translation: CASSLALENYGYTF. The V and J genes are TRBV5-1 and TRBJ1-2, with D unclear. Germline V gene lookup returns CDR1 SGHRS and CDR2 YFSETQ. V gave up 0 bases and J gave up 2 bases, with 8 bases separating them. The CDR3 runs 14 residues.

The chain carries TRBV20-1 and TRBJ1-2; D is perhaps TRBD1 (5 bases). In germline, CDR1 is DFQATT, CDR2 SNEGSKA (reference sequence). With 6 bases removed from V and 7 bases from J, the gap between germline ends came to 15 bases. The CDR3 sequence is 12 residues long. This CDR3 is CSALEGDSGYTF. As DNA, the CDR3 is TGCAGTGCCCTCGAAGGGGATAGTGGCTACACCTTC.

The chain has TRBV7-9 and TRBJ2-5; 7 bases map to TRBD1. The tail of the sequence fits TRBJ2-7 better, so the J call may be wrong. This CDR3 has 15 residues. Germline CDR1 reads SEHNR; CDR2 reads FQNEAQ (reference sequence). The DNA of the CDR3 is TGTGCCAGCAGCTTAGGGGCAGGGGGTCTCTACGAGCAGTACTTC. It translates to CASSLGAGGLYEQYF.

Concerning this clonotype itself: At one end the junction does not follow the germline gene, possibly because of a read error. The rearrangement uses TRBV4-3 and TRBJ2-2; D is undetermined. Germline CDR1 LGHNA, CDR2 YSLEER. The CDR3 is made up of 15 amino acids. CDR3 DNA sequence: TGCGCCGGCAGCCAAGGTGCCGCGAACACCGGGGAGCTGTTTTTT. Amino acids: CAGSQGAANTGELFF.

The CDR3 spells CSARELDPEQYF. CDR3 nucleotide sequence: TGCAGTGCTAGAGAATTGGACCCCGAGCAGTACTTC. The chain has TRBV20-1 and TRBJ2-7; the D is unclear. The CDR3 has 12 residues. From germline, CDR1 is DFQATT and CDR2 SNEGSKA (reference sequence). Trimming pared 0 bases from V and 6 bases from J, leaving 9 bases between.

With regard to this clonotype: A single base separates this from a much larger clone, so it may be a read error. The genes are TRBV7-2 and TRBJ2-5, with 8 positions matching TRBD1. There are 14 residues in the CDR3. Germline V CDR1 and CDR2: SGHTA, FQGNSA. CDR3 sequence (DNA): TGTGCCAGCAGCCCGACAGGGGCACAAGAGACCCAGGACTTC. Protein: CASSPTGAQETQDF.

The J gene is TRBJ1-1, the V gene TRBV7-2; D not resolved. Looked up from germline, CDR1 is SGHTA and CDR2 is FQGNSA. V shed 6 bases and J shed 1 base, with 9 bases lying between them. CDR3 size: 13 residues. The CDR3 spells CASRADWNTEAFF. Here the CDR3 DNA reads TGTGCCAGCAGGGCGGACTGGAACACTGAAGCTTTCTTT.

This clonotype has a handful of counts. CDR3 protein: CSVAVWGSTDTQYF. For the CDR3, the DNA is TGCAGCGTTGCTGTGTGGGGTAGCACAGATACGCAGTATTTT. The chain couples TRBV29-1 to TRBJ2-3; D gene unclear. The CDR3 extends over 14 amino acids. Between the trimmed V and J ends, which lost 4 bases and 0 bases, there was a span of 11 bases. Germline V gene lookup returns CDR1 SQVTM and CDR2 ANQGSEA.

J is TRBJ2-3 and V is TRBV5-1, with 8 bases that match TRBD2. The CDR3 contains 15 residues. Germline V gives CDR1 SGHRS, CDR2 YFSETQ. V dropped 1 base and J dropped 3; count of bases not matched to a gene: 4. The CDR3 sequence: CASSLQRGSTDTQYF. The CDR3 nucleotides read TGCGCCAGCAGCTTGCAGCGGGGGTCGACAGATACGCAGTATTTT.

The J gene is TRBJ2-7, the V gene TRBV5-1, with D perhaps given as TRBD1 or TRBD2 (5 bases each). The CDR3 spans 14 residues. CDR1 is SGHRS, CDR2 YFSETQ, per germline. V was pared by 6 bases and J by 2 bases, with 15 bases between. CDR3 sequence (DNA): TGCGCCAGCACCCTTGGGACGGAGCCCTACGAGCAGTACTTC. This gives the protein CASTLGTEPYEQYF. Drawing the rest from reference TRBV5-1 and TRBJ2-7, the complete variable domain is KAGVTQTPRYLIKTRGQQVTLSCSPISGHRSVSWYQQTPGQGLQFLFEYFSETQRNKGNFPGRFSGRQFSNSRSEMNVSTLELGDSALYLCASTLGTEPYEQYFGPGTRLTVT.

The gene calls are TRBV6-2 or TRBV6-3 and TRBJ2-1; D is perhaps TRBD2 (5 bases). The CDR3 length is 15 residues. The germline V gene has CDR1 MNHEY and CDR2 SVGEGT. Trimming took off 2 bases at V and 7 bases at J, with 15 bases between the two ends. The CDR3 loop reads CASSYRPGLGNEQFF. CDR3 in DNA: TGTGCCAGCAGTTACCGACCTGGACTGGGAAATGAGCAGTTCTTC.

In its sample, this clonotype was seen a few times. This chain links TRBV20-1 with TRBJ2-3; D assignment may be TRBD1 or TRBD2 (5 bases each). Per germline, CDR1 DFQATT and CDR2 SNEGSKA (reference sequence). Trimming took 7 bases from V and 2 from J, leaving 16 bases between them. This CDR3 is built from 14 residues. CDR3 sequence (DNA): TGCAGTGTTAGGGGAGTGACTTACACAGATACGCAGTATTTT. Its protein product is CSVRGVTYTDTQYF.

The CDR3 here is CASSDRGRNEQYF. CDR3 coding DNA: TGTGCCAGCAGTGACAGGGGGCGTAACGAGCAGTACTTC. The chain is built from TRBV2 and TRBJ2-7; TRBD1 matches at 8 bases. V gave up 3 bases and J gave up 5 bases; unmatched junction bases: 3. This CDR3 has 13 amino acids. CDR1 is SNHLY and CDR2 is FYNNEI in the germline V gene. Full variable domain (missing parts from reference TRBV2 and TRBJ2-7): EPEVTQTPSHQVTQMGQEVILRCVPISNHLYFYWYRQILGQKVEFLVSFYNNEISEKSEIFDDQFSVERPDGSNFTLKIRSTKLEDSAMYFCASSDRGRNEQYFGPGTRLTVT.

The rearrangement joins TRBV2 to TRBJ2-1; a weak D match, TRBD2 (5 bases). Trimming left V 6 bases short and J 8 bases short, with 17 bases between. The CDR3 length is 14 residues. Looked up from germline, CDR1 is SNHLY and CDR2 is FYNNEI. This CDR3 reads CASRDQRTSDEQFF. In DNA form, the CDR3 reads TGTGCCAGCAGGGACCAGCGGACTTCGGATGAGCAGTTCTTC.

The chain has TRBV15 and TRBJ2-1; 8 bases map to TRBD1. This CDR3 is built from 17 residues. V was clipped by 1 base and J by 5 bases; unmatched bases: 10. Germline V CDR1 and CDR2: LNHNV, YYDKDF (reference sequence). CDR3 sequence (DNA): TGTGCCACCAGCAGAGGGACGGGACAGGTGGAGAACAATGAGCAGTTCTTC. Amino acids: CATSRGTGQVENNEQFF.

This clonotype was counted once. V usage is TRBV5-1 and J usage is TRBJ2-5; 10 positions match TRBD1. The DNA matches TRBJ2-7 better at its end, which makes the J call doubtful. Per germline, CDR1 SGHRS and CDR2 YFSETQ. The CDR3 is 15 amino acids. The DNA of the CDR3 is TGCGCCAGCAGTTCGGACAGGGGGAGGGTCTACGAGCAGTACTTC. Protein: CASSSDRGRVYEQYF.

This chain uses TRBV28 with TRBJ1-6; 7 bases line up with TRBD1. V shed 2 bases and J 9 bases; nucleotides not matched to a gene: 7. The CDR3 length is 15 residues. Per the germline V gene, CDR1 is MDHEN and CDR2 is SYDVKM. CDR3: CASSLGIGGASPLHF. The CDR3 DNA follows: TGTGCCAGCAGTTTAGGTATAGGGGGCGCTTCACCCCTCCACTTT.

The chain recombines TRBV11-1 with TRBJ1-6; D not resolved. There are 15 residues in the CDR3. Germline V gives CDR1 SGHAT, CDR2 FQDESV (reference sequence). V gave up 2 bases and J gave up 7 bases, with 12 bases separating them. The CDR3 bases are TGTGCCAGCAGCTTAAACTATGACCGCAATTCACCCCTCCACTTT. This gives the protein CASSLNYDRNSPLHF. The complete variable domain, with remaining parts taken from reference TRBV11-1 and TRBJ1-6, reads EAEVAQSPRYKITEKSQAVAFWCDPISGHATLYWYRQILGQGPELLVQFQDESVVDDSQLPKDRFSAERLKGVDSTLKIQPAELGDSAMYLCASSLNYDRNSPLHFGNGTRLTVT.

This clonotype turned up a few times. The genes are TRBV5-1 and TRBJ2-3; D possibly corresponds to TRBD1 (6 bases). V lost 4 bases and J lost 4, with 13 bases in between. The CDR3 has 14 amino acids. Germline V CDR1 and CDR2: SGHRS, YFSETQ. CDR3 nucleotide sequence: TGCGCCAGCAGCCCACAGGGTTTATCAGATACGCAGTATTTT. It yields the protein CASSPQGLSDTQYF.